What follows is one T cell receptor beta chain and its context. The germline V gene has CDR1 SGHVS and CDR2 FQNEAQ. V dropped 3 bases and J dropped 1; count of bases not matched to a gene: 12. The CDR3 is 17 residues long. This entry is derived from a study of shared clonotypes between healthy human individuals. Only CD45RO-negative cells positively selected for CCR7 counted as naive CD8 cells, so terminally differentiated effector memory CD45RA+ cells were excluded. Libraries were prepared by immunoSEQ multiplex PCR; TCRdb keeps only in-frame clonotypes and omits some of them. Seen here are roughly 2,000,000 clones, around 93% observed once, and the top ten hold less than 2%.

The material sequenced was naive CD8+ T cells from PBMCs. The chain has TRBV7-8 and TRBJ2-7, with 7 bases matching TRBD1. The receptor was isolated from a young man in good health. Some clones in this sample may be carry-over from other donors' samples. DNA for the CDR3: TGTGCCAGCAGCTTGAGCCTCCTTTCAGGGGGTTCCTACGAGCAGTACTTC. Translated, it gives CASSLSLLSGGSYEQYF.